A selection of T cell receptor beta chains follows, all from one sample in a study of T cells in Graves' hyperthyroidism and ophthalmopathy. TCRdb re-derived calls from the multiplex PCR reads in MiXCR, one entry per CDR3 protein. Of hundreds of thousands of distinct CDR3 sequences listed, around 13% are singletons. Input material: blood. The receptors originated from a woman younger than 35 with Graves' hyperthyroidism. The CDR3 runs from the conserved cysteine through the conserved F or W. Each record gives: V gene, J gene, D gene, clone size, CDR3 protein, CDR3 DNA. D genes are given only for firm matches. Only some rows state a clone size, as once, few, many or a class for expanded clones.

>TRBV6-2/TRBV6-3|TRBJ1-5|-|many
CASSYRRTEPSNQPQHF
TGTGCCAGCAGTTATAGAAGGACGGAGCCTAGCAATCAGCCCCAGCATTTT
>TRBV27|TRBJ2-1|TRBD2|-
CASSYSSGSHNEQFF
TGTGCCAGCAGCTATTCTAGCGGGAGTCACAATGAGCAGTTCTTC
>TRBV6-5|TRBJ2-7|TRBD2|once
CASSSTSGIVQYF
TGTGCCAGCAGTTCGACTAGCGGGATCGTGCAGTACTTC
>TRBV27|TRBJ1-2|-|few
CASSLIGTYGYTF
TGTGCCAGCAGTTTAATCGGCACCTATGGCTACACCTTC
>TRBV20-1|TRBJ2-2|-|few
CSASIRATGELFF
TGCAGTGCTAGTATCCGGGCCACCGGGGAGCTGTTTTTT
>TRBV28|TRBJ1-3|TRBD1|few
CASSLGTVRNTIYF
TGTGCCAGCAGTTTAGGGACAGTAAGAAACACCATATATTTT
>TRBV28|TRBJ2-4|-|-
CASSLGTGVTVQYF
TGTGCCAGCAGTTTAGGCACAGGAGTGACGGTTCAGTACTTC
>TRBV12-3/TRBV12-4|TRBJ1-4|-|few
CASSAGGRGLFF
TGTGCCAGCAGTGCCGGTGGGAGGGGACTGTTTTTT
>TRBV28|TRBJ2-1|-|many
CASTASSYNEQFF
TGTGCCAGCACAGCTTCCTCCTACAATGAGCAGTTCTTC
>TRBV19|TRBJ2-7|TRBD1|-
CASSMRAPDRGRGEQYF
TGTGCCAGTAGTATGAGAGCCCCGGACAGGGGGCGCGGAGAGCAGTACTTC
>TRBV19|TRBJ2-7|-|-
CASSIRRAREQYF
TGTGCCAGTAGTATCCGTAGGGCTCGGGAGCAGTACTTC
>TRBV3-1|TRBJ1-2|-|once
CASGPPANYGHTF
TGTGCCAGCGGACCCCCCGCGAACTATGGCCACACCTTC
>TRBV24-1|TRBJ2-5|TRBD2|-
CATSGAGSQETQYF
TGTGCCACCAGTGGAGCGGGAAGCCAAGAGACCCAGTACTTC
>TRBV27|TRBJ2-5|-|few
CASSPLTGQETQYF
TGTGCCAGCAGTCCCTTGACAGGACAAGAGACCCAGTACTTC
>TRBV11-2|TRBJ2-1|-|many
CASSPFEGGEQFF
TGTGCCAGCAGCCCCTTCGAGGGTGGCGAGCAGTTCTTC
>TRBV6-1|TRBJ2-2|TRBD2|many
CASRPGLAGGGELFF
TGTGCCAGCAGACCGGGACTAGCGGGAGGCGGGGAGCTGTTTTTT